This note documents a single T cell receptor (beta chain) sequence. V lost 4 bases and J 4 bases, leaving 16 bases between the germline ends. CDR3 size: 15 residues. Germline loops: CDR1 SGHDN, CDR2 FVKESK. The method was immunoSEQ multiplex PCR; TCRdb's version includes in-frame clones alone and lacks a portion of them. In the table there are some 100,000 clones, approximately 89% of which are singletons. These data belong to a study of T cell responses to AZD1222 COVID-19 vaccine. This clonotype was obtained from an adult who received the AZD1222 COVID-19 vaccine. V and J are TRBV14 and TRBJ1-2; unclear D gene. The specimen comprised peripheral blood, sampled 28 days after the second AZD1222 dose. The chain's CDR3 is CASSPSLGFGYGYTF. In DNA form, the CDR3 reads TGTGCCAGCAGCCCATCCCTGGGCTTCGGCTATGGCTACACCTTC.